A selection of T cell receptor beta chains follows, all from one sample in a study of T cell responses to AZD1222 COVID-19 vaccine. The method was immunoSEQ multiplex PCR; TCRdb's version includes in-frame clones alone and lacks a portion of them. The data show 90,000 to 120,000 clones, roughly nine tenths seen once. Sequenced material: peripheral blood, taken on day 0 of AZD1222 vaccination. Receptors were obtained from an adult in good health. CDR3s include the opening cysteine and the closing phenylalanine or tryptophan. The D gene is left open where the match is weak.

CDR3 protein: CASSLQGAHPEAFF
V gene: TRBV7-3
D gene: TRBD1

CDR3 protein: CASNRQAFNYGYTF
V gene: TRBV2
D gene: NA

CDR3 protein: CASDDDRGHQPQHF
V gene: TRBV19
D gene: TRBD1

CDR3 protein: CASFRTANTEAFF
V gene: TRBV7-9
D gene: NA

CDR3 protein: CASMVGGQAGELFF
V gene: TRBV28
D gene: NA

CDR3 protein: CSVGSRLREKLFF
V gene: TRBV29-1
D gene: NA

CDR3 protein: CASTQPGGTEAFF
V gene: TRBV6-5
D gene: NA

CDR3 protein: CATHLLAGDGNEQFF
V gene: TRBV6-4
D gene: TRBD2

CDR3 protein: CASSLAAAMNTEAFF
V gene: TRBV7-9
D gene: NA

CDR3 protein: CASSFRGSSYTF
V gene: TRBV7-2
D gene: NA

CDR3 protein: CASTTGTMNTEAFF
V gene: TRBV19
D gene: NA

CDR3 protein: CSVEDMGARGRGGYTF
V gene: TRBV29-1
D gene: TRBD1

CDR3 protein: CASSSLAGGEYNEQFF
V gene: TRBV27
D gene: TRBD2

CDR3 protein: CASSLVGDSNQPQHF
V gene: TRBV28
D gene: NA

CDR3 protein: CASSPKRSYNEQFF
V gene: TRBV4-2
D gene: NA

CDR3 protein: CATSRGLGANTGELFF
V gene: TRBV15
D gene: NA

CDR3 protein: CAITSGSHYNEQFF
V gene: TRBV10-3
D gene: TRBD2

CDR3 protein: CASSLGPGQPNQPQHF
V gene: TRBV27
D gene: TRBD1

CDR3 protein: CASSQGHHGLAGARSDTQYF
V gene: TRBV4-3
D gene: TRBD2

CDR3 protein: CASSSGVGREQYF
V gene: TRBV3-1/TRBV3-2
D gene: NA

CDR3 protein: CASSQDEGFSAFF
V gene: TRBV4-2
D gene: NA

CDR3 protein: CASRSPGTDGTDTQYF
V gene: TRBV19
D gene: TRBD1

CDR3 protein: CASRTWGLQPQHF
V gene: TRBV2
D gene: NA

CDR3 protein: CASSSAGPATGELFF
V gene: TRBV7-3
D gene: NA

CDR3 protein: CASSFEGSPYGYTF
V gene: TRBV6-5
D gene: NA

CDR3 protein: CASSLGLQETQYF
V gene: TRBV11-2
D gene: NA